This TCR beta chain is from a study of neoadjuvant anti-PD-1 for oral cavity cancer. Study summary: Patients without progression received a fourth nivolumab dose around day 43, then surgical resection on days 50-56.

The ends were cut back, 5 bases at V and 0 bases at J, with 8 bases in the middle. CDR3 length: 14 residues. Germline loops: CDR1 LNHDA, CDR2 SQIVND (reference sequence). Study-wide points: Pretreatment Treg/Th17 ratio correlated inversely with post-treatment tumor clonality.

PBMC libraries mostly used around 510 ng of input genomic DNA, with six replicates per sample. Only in-frame clones appear in the TCRdb table, and some are missing; sequencing was by immunoSEQ multiplex PCR. The table records about 14,000 clones, 70% to 80% of them present only once. Details on this clone: Its antigen is as yet unknown.

The time point here: after neoadjuvant nivolumab, at surgical resection. Cohort: HPV-negative, locally advanced oral cavity squamous cell carcinoma patients. The chain carries TRBV19 and TRBJ1-5; D not resolved. This clonotype originated in a person aged 35 to 85 with oral cavity squamous cell carcinoma. This sample comprised PBMCs, obtained after nivolumab (anti-PD-1) treatment. CDR3 residues: CASSDLYSNQPQHF. The CDR3, as DNA: TGTGCCAGTAGTGACTTATATAGCAATCAGCCCCAGCATTTT. Looking up the rest from reference TRBV19 and TRBJ1-5 gives the full variable domain: DGGITQSPKYLFRKEGQNVTLSCEQNLNHDAMYWYRQDPGQGLRLIYYSQIVNDFQKGDIAEGYSVSREKKESFPLTVTSAQKNPTAFYLCASSDLYSNQPQHFGDGTRLSIL.